This TCR beta chain was recorded in a study of T cells in Graves' hyperthyroidism and ophthalmopathy. Study results and limitations: The model's output predicted ophthalmopathy at a median of about 5.9 months prior to onset. Researchers found most expanded thyroid clonotypes above 0.001 in blood as well.

This clonotype has just a few counts. Antigen unknown. It was RNA transcripts that yielded the amplified TCR beta CDR3 regions. First-round RT-PCR with HTBI primers amplified the TCR CDR3 region. TCRdb ran MiXCR on the multiplex PCR reads and lists one entry per CDR3 protein. The sample records approximately 380,000 distinct CDR3 sequences, around 20% being singletons. Orbital computed tomography and thyroid ultrasound, together with serum TRAb and thyroxine and clinical symptoms, were used for diagnoses. Material: blood. The receptor was isolated from a man aged 18 to 30 with Graves' ophthalmopathy.

CDR3: CASSPQTGRFEAFF. The DNA for the CDR3 is TGTGCCAGCAGCCCGCAGACAGGGCGCTTTGAAGCTTTCTTT. This chain uses TRBV5-6 with TRBJ1-1; 7 bases fit TRBD1. Germline CDR1 SGHDT, CDR2 YYEEEE. This CDR3 comprises 14 residues. The V segment lost 4 bases and the J segment 7 bases; nucleotides outside the gene matches: 10.